Listed here are 21 T cell receptor beta chains from one sample, sequenced in a study of neurological immune-mediated disorders. In TCRdb, the 5' RACE reads were re-called with MiXCR into one record per CDR3 protein. This table has about 57,000 distinct CDR3 sequences, about an eighth appearing once. Sequenced: PBMCs. These receptors all come from a woman aged 60-75 years with HTLV-1-associated myelopathy (HAM/TSP).

This clonotype was observed many times. The V and J genes are TRBV20-1 and TRBJ2-5; 8 nucleotides align to TRBD1. With 0 bases clipped from V and 5 bases from J, the junction kept 8 bases outside the gene matches. From germline, CDR1 is DFQATT and CDR2 SNEGSKA (reference sequence). This CDR3 comprises 15 residues. As DNA, the CDR3 is TGCAGTGCTAGAGATGGGGCAGGGGGCGGGGAGACCCAGTACTTC. Protein: CSARDGAGGGETQYF.

The V gene is TRBV7-6, the J gene TRBJ2-2; 15 bases are a match to TRBD2. J was trimmed by 3 bases and V by 5 bases; bases with no gene match: 4. The CDR3 sequence is 17 residues long. Germline V gene lookup returns CDR1 SGHVS and CDR2 FNYEAQ. The CDR3 DNA reads as TGTGCCAGCAGCCGAGGGACTAGCGGGAGGCACACCGGGGAGCTGTTTTTT. Encoded protein: CASSRGTSGRHTGELFF.

This clonotype was observed at least ten times. This chain joins TRBV20-1 and TRBJ2-5; 7 bases match TRBD1. Germline V gene lookup returns CDR1 DFQATT and CDR2 SNEGSKA (reference sequence). The CDR3 extends over 14 amino acids. V lost 0 bases, J lost 5 bases, and 6 bases stayed unmatched. The CDR3 DNA is TGCAGTGCTAGAGATCGAAGGGGGCCGGAGACCCAGTACTTC. It codes for CSARDRRGPETQYF.

This clonotype has ten or more counts. The rearrangement uses TRBV7-3 and TRBJ2-5, with D perhaps matching TRBD1 or TRBD2 (7 bases each). Trimming stripped 5 bases from V and 2 bases from J, with 12 bases between. The CDR3 spans 14 residues. Germline loops: CDR1 SGHTA, CDR2 FQGTGA. DNA of the CDR3: TGTGCCAGCAGCGCCCAGGGGGGGCAAGAGACCCAGTACTTC. Translating gives CASSAQGGQETQYF. The variable domain in full, with the rest retrieved from reference TRBV7-3 and TRBJ2-5, is GAGVSQTPSNKVTEKGKYVELRCDPISGHTALYWYRQSLGQGPEFLIYFQGTGAADDSGLPNDRFFAVRPEGSVSTLKIQRTERGDSAVYLCASSAQGGQETQYFGPGTRLLVL.

This clonotype was seen ten or more times. This chain uses TRBV3-1 with TRBJ2-1; no definite D call. The CDR3 consists of 12 residues. Per germline, CDR1 LGHDT and CDR2 YNNKEL (reference sequence). V was trimmed by 3 bases and J by 10 bases, leaving 10 bases between them. CDR3 residues: CASSQTPIEQFF. For the CDR3, the DNA is TGTGCCAGCAGCCAGACCCCCATCGAGCAGTTCTTC.

A single count supports this clonotype. This may stem from a read error, because a much larger clone lies one nucleotide away. The V and J genes are TRBV11-2 and TRBJ2-1, with D tentatively TRBD2 (6 bases). The V gene's germline CDR1 is SGHAT and CDR2 FQNNGV. The length of the CDR3 is 17 residues. The V end was cut by 1 base, the J end by 6 bases, with 19 bases between. CDR3 sequence: CASSLGITPGLINEQFF. Here the CDR3 DNA reads TGTGCCAGCAGCTTAGGGATCACTCCGGGACTGATCAATGAGCAGTTCTTC.

This clonotype was counted ten times or more. The rearrangement uses TRBV3-1 and TRBJ2-5, with TRBD2 as a possible D gene (7 bases). CDR1 and CDR2 (germline): LGHDT, YNNKEL (reference sequence). Trimming took off 6 bases at V and 5 bases at J, with 19 bases between the two ends. This CDR3 spans 15 amino acids. The CDR3 loop reads CASRHEGGHGETQYF. The CDR3 region has the DNA TGTGCCAGCAGGCACGAGGGGGGGCATGGGGAGACCCAGTACTTC.

This clonotype was found many times. The chain employs TRBV12-3 or TRBV12-4 and TRBJ2-3; D not certain. CDR3 length: 12 residues. Trimming removed 2 bases at V and 6 bases at J, with 6 bases between. This chain's CDR3 is CASSLSMDTQYF. In nucleotides, the CDR3 is TGTGCCAGCAGTTTAAGTATGGATACGCAGTATTTT.

This clonotype was seen at least ten times. The rearrangement joins TRBV7-2 to TRBJ2-7; possible D gene TRBD1, 6 bases. CDR1 and CDR2 from the germline V gene are SGHTA and FQGNSA. The CDR3 extends over 15 amino acids. The V and J ends lost 3 bases and 2 bases respectively, with 14 bases between them. CDR3 bases: TGTGCCAGCAGCTTGGGTTTGACAGGACCCTACGAGCAGTACTTC. Its translation is CASSLGLTGPYEQYF.

This clonotype occurred many times. V and J are TRBV12-3 or TRBV12-4 and TRBJ2-7, with a tentative D call TRBD1 (6 bases). The CDR3 is 15 amino acids. Deletions cut 5 bases from V and 2 bases from J, with 16 bases between. The CDR3 DNA is TGTGCCAGCAGTCCTACGACGACAGGAACCTACGAGCAGTACTTC. The encoded protein is CASSPTTTGTYEQYF.

Comment on this clonotype: This may be a read error, as it is one base from a much larger clone. This rearrangement joins TRBV11-2 to TRBJ2-7; a weak D match, TRBD1 (7 bases). The J call may be in error: the DNA end matches TRBJ2-1 better. CDR3 size: 16 residues. Germline CDR1 SGHAT, CDR2 FQNNGV. CDR3 nucleotides: TGTGCCAGCAGCTTAGATCTTGGAGGGGGCCCCTACGAGCAGTTCTTC. Its protein is CASSLDLGGGPYEQFF.

This clonotype was detected ten times or more. The genes are TRBV5-1 and TRBJ2-7; possible D gene TRBD2, 6 bases. V lost 4 bases, J lost 5 bases, and 22 bases lay in between. Germline lookup yields CDR1 SGHRS and CDR2 YFSETQ. The CDR3 is made up of 16 amino acids. The CDR3 coding sequence is TGCGCCAGCAGCCCTACCCCGGGACTCCAAAACCACGAGCAGTACTTC. It yields the protein CASSPTPGLQNHEQYF.

The chain couples TRBV5-1 to TRBJ2-7; D possibly corresponds to TRBD2 (5 bases). The germline gives CDR1 SGHRS, CDR2 YFSETQ. Trimming removed 4 bases at V and 0 bases at J, with 11 bases between. This CDR3 has 14 amino acids. Written as DNA, the CDR3 is TGCGCCAGCAGCGTGGACTTACTCTCCTACGAGCAGTACTTC. This sequence encodes CASSVDLLSYEQYF.

This clonotype was seen a handful of times. The CDR3 reads CASSLALTGADTLHF. The CDR3 nucleotides are TGTGCCAGCAGTTTAGCCTTGACAGGAGCGGATACCCTCCACTTT. The chain employs TRBV12-3 or TRBV12-4 and TRBJ1-6; D is perhaps TRBD1 (6 bases). CDR3 size: 15 residues. Trimming stripped 0 bases from V and 14 bases from J, with 17 bases between.

This clonotype came up many times. The CDR3 DNA reads TGTGCCAGCAGTGAGGGGGATACGTATTCACCCCTCCACTTT. Translating it yields CASSEGDTYSPLHF. The genes are TRBV6-4 and TRBJ1-6, with D maybe TRBD1 (5 bases). Per the germline V gene, CDR1 is MRHNA and CDR2 is SNTAGT. V was shortened by 3 bases and J by 8 bases, with 11 bases between the two germline ends. This CDR3 comprises 14 residues.

This chain uses TRBV10-3 with TRBJ1-2; TRBD1 agrees at 7 bases. Per the germline V gene, CDR1 is ENHRY and CDR2 is SYGVKD. V lost 2 bases, J lost 12 bases, and 12 bases stayed unmatched. The CDR3 loop spans 14 amino acids. CDR3 residues: CAISEPDRAYGHTF. The CDR3 region has the DNA TGTGCCATCAGTGAGCCCGACAGGGCCTACGGCCACACCTTC.

This clonotype was counted at least ten times. This sequence joins TRBV20-1 and TRBJ2-1; TRBD2 matches at 10 bases. Per the germline V gene, CDR1 is DFQATT and CDR2 is SNEGSKA (reference sequence). This CDR3 region has 16 residues. V lost 5 bases, J lost 3 bases, and 10 bases stayed unmatched. DNA of the CDR3: TGCAGTGCTTCGGCTAGCGGGAGTGAGATCTACAATGAGCAGTTCTTC. Translation gives CSASASGSEIYNEQFF.

This clonotype has ten or more counts. The chain employs TRBV20-1 and TRBJ2-1; the match to TRBD2 covers 10 bases. Unmatched junction bases numbered 13, after V lost 0 bases and J lost 2 bases. CDR3 length: 19 amino acids. CDR1 DFQATT and CDR2 SNEGSKA come from the germline V gene (reference sequence). The CDR3 coding sequence is TGCAGTGCTAGAGACCGTAAGAACTTAAGCGGGAGGGCCTACAATGAGCAGTTCTTC. It encodes CSARDRKNLSGRAYNEQFF.

This clonotype appeared many times. The V and J genes are TRBV27 and TRBJ2-3, with D possibly matching TRBD2 (6 bases). This CDR3 has 13 residues. Trimming took 6 bases from V and 6 from J, leaving 13 bases between them. CDR1 is MNHEY, CDR2 SMNVEV, per germline (reference sequence). The CDR3 loop reads CASRDTRDDTQYF. The CDR3 DNA reads TGTGCCAGCAGGGACACGCGGGATGATACGCAGTATTTT.

Ten or more counts support this clonotype. This rearrangement joins TRBV5-4 to TRBJ2-2; 13 bases line up with TRBD2. Trimming at V came to 4 bases and at J to 0 bases, leaving 3 bases not matched to a gene. The germline V gene encodes CDR1 SGHNT and CDR2 YYREEE (reference sequence). The CDR3 totals 17 residues. CDR3 amino acids: CASSGTSGAANTGELFF. The CDR3 region has the DNA TGTGCCAGCAGCGGGACTAGCGGGGCAGCGAACACCGGGGAGCTGTTTTTT.

This clonotype was seen ten or more times. The chain links TRBV5-1 to TRBJ2-5; 7 positions match TRBD2. The V gene end was trimmed by 0 bases and the J gene end by 4 bases; junction bases not matched to a gene: 3. Germline CDR1 and CDR2: SGHRS and YFSETQ. The CDR3 extends over 14 amino acids. This chain's CDR3 is CASSLAAGTETQYF. The CDR3 coding sequence is TGCGCCAGCAGCTTGGCAGCGGGAACAGAGACCCAGTACTTC. Looking up the rest from reference TRBV5-1 and TRBJ2-5 gives the full variable domain: KAGVTQTPRYLIKTRGQQVTLSCSPISGHRSVSWYQQTPGQGLQFLFEYFSETQRNKGNFPGRFSGRQFSNSRSEMNVSTLELGDSALYLCASSLAAGTETQYFGPGTRLLVL.